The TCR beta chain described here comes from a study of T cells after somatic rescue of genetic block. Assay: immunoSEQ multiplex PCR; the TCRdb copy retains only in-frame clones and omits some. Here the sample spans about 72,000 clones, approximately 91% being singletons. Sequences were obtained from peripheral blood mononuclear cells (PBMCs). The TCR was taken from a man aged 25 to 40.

CDR3 in amino acids: CASSERDRVYGYTF. CDR3 coding DNA: TGTGCCAGCAGTGAACGAGACAGGGTCTATGGCTACACCTTC. V usage is TRBV6-1 and J usage is TRBJ1-2; 7 bases match TRBD1. Germline CDR1 reads MNHNS; CDR2 reads SASEGT. Trimming at V came to 2 bases and at J to 4 bases, leaving 4 bases not matched to a gene. The CDR3 totals 14 residues.